The clone carrying this TCR beta chain was observed many times. The target antigen is unknown. Breast cancer patients provided tissue from their axillary draining lymph nodes. TCRdb recomputed calls from the multiplex PCR reads with MiXCR, one row per CDR3 protein. Of 200,000 to 300,000 distinct CDR3 sequences listed, over 25% are singletons. The data were obtained in a study of breast tumors, draining lymph nodes, adjacent tissues. V was pared by 7 bases and J by 8 bases, with 18 bases between. The CDR3 spans 14 residues. Study conclusions and caveats: Compared with lymph nodes, tumors were less diverse; compared with nontumor tissue, more.

The clonotype comes from a female donor with breast cancer. Some clones in this sample may be carry-over from other donors' samples. V is TRBV12-3 or TRBV12-4 and J is TRBJ2-1, with D possibly being TRBD2 (5 bases). The sample consisted of axillary lymph node tissue. The CDR3 sequence: CASTFPNRGHEQFF. Here the CDR3 DNA reads TGTGCCAGCACTTTCCCAAATCGAGGGCATGAGCAGTTCTTC.